A single sample gave rise to the 10 T cell receptor beta chains below, sequenced in a study of blood T cell repertoires in COVID-19. TCRdb keeps only in-frame clones here, not all; method: immunoSEQ multiplex PCR. The profile shows approximately 480,000 clones, about nine tenths of them singletons. Sequencing input: PBMCs or T cells enriched from blood (not recorded which). The receptors here all came from a woman under 30 who had recovered from COVID-19.

CDR3 sequence reads: CASSLRLAGGPVNEQFF. In nucleotides, the CDR3 is TGTGCCAGCAGTCTCCGACTAGCGGGGGGGCCGGTCAATGAGCAGTTCTTC. The chain is built from TRBV2 and TRBJ2-1; 14 bases align to TRBD2. CDR3 length: 17 amino acids. From germline, CDR1 is SNHLY and CDR2 FYNNEI. V lost 5 bases and J lost 6; bases outside the gene matches: 9.

V gene TRBV5-1 combines with J gene TRBJ2-1; TRBD2 is a possible D gene (5 bases). Trimming left V 1 base short and J 5 bases short, with 10 bases between. CDR3 length: 14 amino acids. The germline V gene encodes CDR1 SGHRS and CDR2 YFSETQ. The CDR3 DNA sequence: TGCGCCAGCAGCTTGAATCCCGGGGACAATGAGCAGTTCTTC. Encoded protein: CASSLNPGDNEQFF.

This clone was seen a few times. This chain connects TRBV18 to TRBJ1-3; a possible D gene is TRBD1 (5 bases). This CDR3 has 16 residues. Between the trimmed V and J ends, which lost 7 bases and 0 bases, there was a span of 16 bases. Germline lookup yields CDR1 KGHSH and CDR2 LQKENI. Here the CDR3 reads CASLLGGIFSGNTIYF. DNA for the CDR3: TGTGCCAGCTTACTCGGGGGGATCTTCTCTGGAAACACCATATATTTT.

This chain joins TRBV6-5 and TRBJ2-1, with D unresolved. V shed 6 bases and J shed 2 bases, with 5 bases lying between them. The CDR3 length is 12 residues. The germline V gene encodes CDR1 MNHEY and CDR2 SVGAGI. Here the CDR3 reads CASSNTYNEQFF. In DNA form, the CDR3 reads TGTGCCAGCAGCAACACCTACAATGAGCAGTTCTTC.

The chain has TRBV3-1 (or the pseudogene TRBV3-2) and TRBJ2-5, with D possibly matching TRBD1 (5 bases). Germline V gene data show CDR1 as LGHDT and CDR2 as YNNKEL (reference sequence). This CDR3 is 17 amino acids long. The V end lost 3 bases, the J end lost 1 base, and 18 bases lay between the germline ends. The CDR3 sequence: CASSQGRTRPTQETQYF. CDR3 nucleotides: TGTGCCAGCAGCCAGGGAAGGACAAGGCCTACCCAAGAGACCCAGTACTTC.

The V call is TRBV7-8, the J call TRBJ2-4; 7 bases match TRBD2. J gave up 10 bases and V 4 bases, and 16 bases lay outside the gene matches. Per the germline V gene, CDR1 is SGHVS and CDR2 is FQNEAQ. The CDR3 consists of 16 residues. CDR3 amino acids: CASSSGGWGSRGIQYF. The CDR3 nucleotides are TGTGCCAGCAGCTCCGGGGGGTGGGGCTCGAGAGGTATTCAGTACTTC.

The V call is TRBV2, the J call TRBJ2-1; D not certain. The CDR3 covers 10 residues. With 6 bases removed from V and 10 bases from J, the gap between germline ends came to 7 bases. Germline lookup yields CDR1 SNHLY and CDR2 FYNNEI. The DNA of the CDR3 is TGTGCCAGCAGGTCGGTAGAGCAGTTCTTC. It encodes CASRSVEQFF.

The V call is TRBV18, the J call TRBJ2-1; no firm D call. This CDR3 region has 17 residues. Germline V gene sequence: CDR1 KGHSH, CDR2 LQKENI. Trimming took off 0 bases at V and 5 bases at J, with 17 bases between the two ends. CDR3 amino acids: CASSPPLNRPTHNEQFF. In DNA, the CDR3 is TGTGCCAGCTCACCACCGCTTAACAGACCGACCCACAATGAGCAGTTCTTC.

The rearrangement uses TRBV10-3 and TRBJ1-2; 7 bases are a match to TRBD1. The junction had 11 bases not matched to a gene; V was cut back by 6 bases and J by 1 base. The CDR3 spans 16 residues. The germline V gene encodes CDR1 ENHRY and CDR2 SYGVKD. CDR3 sequence: CAIRSDLPGGNYGYTF. The CDR3 DNA reads as TGTGCCATCAGATCGGACCTACCAGGGGGTAACTATGGCTACACCTTC.

The chain combines TRBV5-1 with TRBJ2-5; 10 nucleotides line up with TRBD2. Germline V gene sequence: CDR1 SGHRS, CDR2 YFSETQ. V trimming: 4 bases; J trimming: 1 base; junction bases outside the gene matches: 16. This CDR3 has 19 amino acids. CDR3 nucleotides: TGCGCCAGCAGCGCACTCACCGGCGGGCTAGCGGGGGCCCAAGAGACCCAGTACTTC. Encoded protein: CASSALTGGLAGAQETQYF.